Each of the 13 T cell receptor beta chains below was sequenced from the same sample in a study of beta chain features in type 1 diabetes. These receptors' antigens are unknown. The authors reverse transcribed all of the isolated RNA, so sequencing captured expressed TCRB transcripts. Method: immunoSEQ multiplex PCR; TCRdb's copy keeps in-frame clones and lacks some. This repertoire shows 200,000 to 300,000 clones, around 20% found once; its top ten account for around 0.028%. General study results and limits: All four CD4+ subsets from Type 1 diabetes patients carried moderately but significantly shorter TCRB CDR3s.

Sample: naive CD4+ T cells from blood. Receptor source: a woman between 40 and 50 years old with type 1 diabetes.

This chain connects TRBV7-2 to TRBJ1-5, with 8 bases aligning to TRBD1. The CDR3 has 17 amino acids. The germline V gene encodes CDR1 SGHTA and CDR2 FQGNSA. The V and J ends lost 1 base and 4 bases, in that order; junction bases with no gene match: 9. The CDR3 loop is CASSLGRQTGDNQPQHF. The CDR3 coding sequence is TGTGCCAGCAGCTTAGGAAGGCAGACAGGGGATAATCAGCCCCAGCATTTT.

V usage is TRBV2 and J usage is TRBJ1-5; the match to TRBD1 covers 8 bases. Trimming at V came to 6 bases and at J to 4 bases, leaving 8 bases not matched to a gene. The V gene's germline CDR1 is SNHLY and CDR2 FYNNEI. CDR3 length equals 15 residues. DNA for the CDR3: TGTGCCAGCAGCTCCGGGACAGGCGGGAATCAGCCCCAGCATTTT. Its protein is CASSSGTGGNQPQHF.

The rearrangement links TRBV7-3 to TRBJ2-3; tentatively, D is TRBD2 (5 bases). Germline V gives CDR1 SGHTA, CDR2 FQGTGA. The CDR3 runs to 12 residues. The V end was cut by 2 bases, the J end by 8 bases, with 8 bases between. CDR3 nucleotides: TGTGCCAGCAGCTTAGGGAGAAGTACGCAGTATTTT. Its translation is CASSLGRSTQYF. The whole variable domain, remainder taken from reference TRBV7-3 and TRBJ2-3, is GAGVSQTPSNKVTEKGKYVELRCDPISGHTALYWYRQSLGQGPEFLIYFQGTGAADDSGLPNDRFFAVRPEGSVSTLKIQRTERGDSAVYLCASSLGRSTQYFGPGTRLTVL.

The rearrangement uses TRBV18 and TRBJ2-1; 10 bases are shared with TRBD2. Germline CDR1 KGHSH, CDR2 LQKENI. This CDR3 comprises 16 residues. V trimming: 1 base; J trimming: 6 bases; junction bases outside the gene matches: 6. DNA for the CDR3: TGTGCCAGCTCACCACAGCGGGAGGGTCCCCCCAATGAGCAGTTCTTC. This encodes CASSPQREGPPNEQFF.

The chain has TRBV28 and TRBJ2-2; 8 bases are shared with TRBD2. Germline values: CDR1 MDHEN, CDR2 SYDVKM. The CDR3 runs 15 residues. Germline trimming cut 4 bases from V and 5 bases from J; bases unmatched to any gene: 6. CDR3 residues: CASSSAGVGTGELFF. For the CDR3, the DNA is TGTGCCAGCAGTTCAGCGGGAGTAGGGACCGGGGAGCTGTTTTTT.

This clone has a handful of counts. The chain recombines TRBV28 with TRBJ1-2; D is unclear. The CDR3 contains 13 residues. V was pared by 3 bases and J by 4 bases, with 9 bases between. The germline V gene has CDR1 MDHEN and CDR2 SYDVKM. The CDR3 DNA follows: TGTGCCAGCAGTTTCCCTGGAGCCTATGGCTACACCTTC. This encodes CASSFPGAYGYTF.

This clone occurred a few times. The V gene is TRBV30, the J gene TRBJ1-1; the match to TRBD1 covers 8 bases. With V trimmed by 3 bases and J by 2 bases, 5 bases remained unmatched. Looked up from germline, CDR1 is GTSNPN and CDR2 is SVGIG (reference sequence). This CDR3 is 14 amino acids long. CDR3 DNA: TGTGCCTGGAGCCTAGGACAGGGAAACACTGAAGCTTTCTTT. Its protein product is CAWSLGQGNTEAFF.

The genes are TRBV7-2 and TRBJ2-7; D is unresolved. The V and J ends lost 1 base and 4 bases respectively, with 11 bases between them. This CDR3 comprises 14 residues. Germline V gene sequence: CDR1 SGHTA, CDR2 FQGNSA. The CDR3: CASSLEVQSYEQYF. DNA of the CDR3: TGTGCCAGCAGCTTAGAGGTACAGAGTTACGAGCAGTACTTC.

The rearrangement links TRBV2 to TRBJ2-1, with 8 bases aligning to TRBD1. This CDR3 has 15 residues. CDR1 SNHLY and CDR2 FYNNEI come from the germline V gene. V was clipped by 6 bases and J by 4 bases; unmatched bases: 8. The CDR3 region is CASSATGGRYNEQFF. The DNA of the CDR3 is TGTGCCAGCAGCGCCACAGGGGGTAGATACAATGAGCAGTTCTTC.

The genes are TRBV7-9 and TRBJ1-6; tentatively, D is TRBD1 (5 bases). V dropped 5 bases and J dropped 7 bases, with 12 bases sitting between them. The CDR3 runs 14 residues. Germline V gene sequence: CDR1 SEHNR, CDR2 FQNEAQ (reference sequence). DNA for the CDR3: TGTGCCAGCAGCATGGACATAACAAATTCACCCCTCCACTTT. Protein: CASSMDITNSPLHF.

This clone was seen more than once but under ten times. This sequence joins TRBV2 and TRBJ2-7, with TRBD1 identical over 8 bases. This CDR3 has 11 residues. CDR1 and CDR2 (germline): SNHLY, FYNNEI. V was pared by 5 bases and J by 6 bases, with 0 bases of the junction left unmatched. The CDR3 coding sequence is TGTGCCAGCAGTACAGGGGGCGAGCAGTACTTC. This codes for CASSTGGEQYF. Combining the CDR3 with reference TRBV2 and TRBJ2-7 gives the whole variable domain EPEVTQTPSHQVTQMGQEVILRCVPISNHLYFYWYRQILGQKVEFLVSFYNNEISEKSEIFDDQFSVERPDGSNFTLKIRSTKLEDSAMYFCASSTGGEQYFGPGTRLTVT.

This clone was picked up a small number of times. The chain recombines TRBV5-4 with TRBJ2-3, with D perhaps TRBD2 (6 bases). Between the trimmed V and J ends, which lost 2 bases and 3 bases, there was a span of 13 bases. The length of the CDR3 is 15 residues. Germline V gene lookup returns CDR1 SGHNT and CDR2 YYREEE (reference sequence). The CDR3 nucleotides are TGTGCCAGCAGCTTTGTTGGCGGGGTAACAGATACGCAGTATTTT. This codes for CASSFVGGVTDTQYF.

This clone was recorded a few times. The chain uses TRBV9 and TRBJ2-3; TRBD2 might be the D (5 bases). Looked up from germline, CDR1 is SGDLS and CDR2 is YYNGEE. V was clipped by 0 bases and J by 0 bases, with 8 bases between them. The CDR3 totals 15 residues. The CDR3 loop reads CASSVDWTSTDTQYF. The DNA for the CDR3 is TGTGCCAGCAGCGTAGACTGGACTAGCACAGATACGCAGTATTTT.